This TCR beta chain was identified during a study of blood T cell repertoires in COVID-19 (dated by TCRdb to between 2020 and 2021). Looking at the study overall: The collaborator samples originated in the United States, Italy and Spain and spanned the acute and convalescent phases of COVID-19. Where available, HLA class I and class II types were obtained from metadata supplied by the sample provider rather than from assay-based typing. Subjects who had been exposed to COVID-19, were actively infected with it, or had recovered from it provided the deeply sampled blood TCRbeta repertoires that made up the dataset. The material from the prospective study consisted of cDNA or gDNA derived from T cells, B-cell-depleted T cells, or PBMCs. Samples came from the ongoing ImmuneRACE study (first 160 participants) plus 1,254 subjects from 6 global collaborators. Sample metadata almost always included a de-identified subject ID, COVID-19 status, age in years and sex. The repertoires were released in a freely available public database meant as a resource for research on the immune response to SARS-CoV-2.

Trimming removed 5 bases from V and 1 base from J; the gene matches leave 2 bases unexplained. Taken from the germline V gene, the CDR1 and CDR2 loops are SGHRS and YFSETQ. From cysteine to phenylalanine, the CDR3 is 13 amino acids long. Here the CDR3 DNA is all that survives: 39 bases in frame from base 1. TCRbeta CDR3 regions were amplified from genomic DNA by means of the immunoSEQ Assay, a bias-controlled multiplex PCR. Processing in the source paper ran as follows. The number of nucleated cells in each sample was estimated from the amplification of reference gene primers within the assay. To quantify the absolute abundance of each unique TCRbeta CDR3 rearrangement, sequence reads were collapsed and filtered. For each sample, productive Simpson clonality was calculated as the square root of Simpson's diversity index over productive rearrangements. The source is immuneACCESS, and TCRdb retained only in-frame sequences with V and J called. Part of the clones is not carried over; for the studies checked, unresolved V genes explain less than half of this, and the remainder is unexplained. V, J and clone size reflect that table, while D and trimming were determined from the DNA. For this sample the table gives fewer than 200,000 clones, of which 78% were detected only once. In total, the top ten clones hold roughly a sixth of the sample.

Enrolling through a virtual design, the prospective study's participants ranged in age from about 18 to 89 years and lived across roughly 23 United States geographic areas. In the prospective study, participants were assigned to cohorts based on the clinical history participants reported in a screening survey and a study questionnaire. Recovered participants in ImmuneRACE Cohort 3 were defined as having two consecutive negative NP/OP PCR tests, clearance from a healthcare professional, or resolution of symptoms. Each participant in the prospective study had whole blood, serum and a nasopharyngeal or oropharyngeal swab collected by mobile phlebotomists. Prospective study participants could optionally give additional blood draws and questionnaires over an approximately 2-month period. Prospective study blood samples were shipped either frozen or at room temperature before DNA extraction. The study at large found these results: Clinical and demographic metadata were provided uncurated, with the amount varying by source and participant.

This clone appeared a few times. The antigen this receptor binds is unknown. Per-base quality was not reported, and no clone a single base away is much larger than it. The chain employs TRBV5-1 and TRBJ1-2; 7 of the junction bases match TRBD1. Sequencing used PBMCs or T cells enriched from blood (not recorded which). The receptor comes from a woman between 50 and 59 years old who had recovered from COVID-19. The nucleotide sequence reads TGCGCCAGCAGTCAGGGGGATAACTATGGCTACACCTTC. It translates to CASSQGDNYGYTF.